This is a list of T cell receptor beta chains from one sample in a study of T cells after yellow fever vaccination. TCRdb re-analysed the 5' RACE reads in MiXCR, keeping a single row per CDR3 protein. The sample carries 250,000 or so distinct CDR3 sequences, 6.9% recorded once. This specimen consisted of CD4+ T cells sorted from PBMCs, obtained 15 days after the yellow fever booster vaccination. The receptors were gathered from a man younger than 40 who received the YFV17D yellow fever vaccine. Both conserved end residues are part of each CDR3. Each record gives: D gene, CDR3 length, V gene, J gene, CDR3 protein. The D gene is left open where the match is weak.

.,15,TRBV5-1,TRBJ2-6,CASSAAGAGANVLTF
TRBD2,13,TRBV20-1,TRBJ2-5,CSPLAGVGETQYF
TRBD1,16,TRBV15,TRBJ2-2,CATSTTGTGDTGELFF
.,15,TRBV7-2,TRBJ2-5,CASSLMGRNQETQYF
.,12,TRBV18,TRBJ2-3,CASSPNTDTQYF
.,13,TRBV29-1,TRBJ2-7,CSPPGKETYEQYF
.,16,TRBV6-5,TRBJ2-3,CASSSPMIAEVGTQYF
.,15,TRBV6-5,TRBJ2-2,CASSYGGTQTGELFF
TRBD1,13,TRBV18,TRBJ2-5,CASSVGQDGTQYF
.,12,TRBV20-1,TRBJ2-7,CSAREGGNEQYF
.,15,TRBV7-8,TRBJ2-7,CASTQGDHLSYEQYF
.,12,TRBV10-2,TRBJ1-2,CASSDVGFGYTF
.,15,TRBV5-4,TRBJ2-7,CASSVKTGKSYEQYF
.,15,TRBV7-2,TRBJ2-2,CASSLALANTGELFF
TRBD1,14,TRBV20-1,TRBJ1-1,CSARYGTGNTEAFF
.,16,TRBV12-3/TRBV12-4,TRBJ2-3,CASRHPGLAGTDTQYF